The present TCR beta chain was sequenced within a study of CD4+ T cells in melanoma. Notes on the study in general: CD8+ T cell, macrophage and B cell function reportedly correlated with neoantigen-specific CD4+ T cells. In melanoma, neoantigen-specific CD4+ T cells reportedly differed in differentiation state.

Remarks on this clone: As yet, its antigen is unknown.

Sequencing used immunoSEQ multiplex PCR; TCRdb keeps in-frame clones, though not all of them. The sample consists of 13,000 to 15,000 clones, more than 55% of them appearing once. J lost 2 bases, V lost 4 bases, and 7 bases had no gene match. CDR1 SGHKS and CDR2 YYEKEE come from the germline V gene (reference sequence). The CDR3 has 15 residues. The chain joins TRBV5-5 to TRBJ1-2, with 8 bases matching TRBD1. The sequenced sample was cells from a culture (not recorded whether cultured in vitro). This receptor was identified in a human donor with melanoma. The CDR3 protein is CASSPAGTGNYGYTF. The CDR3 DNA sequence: TGTGCCAGCAGCCCGGCCGGGACAGGCAACTATGGCTACACCTTC.